Listed below are T cell receptor beta chains from one sample, sequenced in a study of blood T cells in healthy people across ages. TCRdb recomputed calls from the 5' RACE reads with MiXCR, one row per CDR3 protein. Of about 1 million distinct CDR3 sequences in the sample, 40% to 50% were seen once. Sequencing was carried out using blood. The origin of the receptors is a woman aged 55-69 years in good health. CDR3s include the opening cysteine and the closing phenylalanine or tryptophan. A D gene is named only where the DNA matches it firmly. Some rows mark clone size as missing; the rest say once, few, many or name a class of expanded clone.

d_call	j_call	clone_size	v_call	cdr3_nt	cdr3_aa
TRBD2	TRBJ2-3	.	TRBV25-1	TGTGCCAGCAGTGAACCGGGACCCCGGGGGGGGCAGTATTTT	CASSEPGPRGGQYF
.	TRBJ2-7	.	TRBV7-9	TGTGCCAGCAGCTTTACCGGGGCTTCCTACGAGCAGTACTTC	CASSFTGASYEQYF
.	TRBJ2-3	.	TRBV5-1	TGCGCCAGCAGACCCGGACATTTCGCAGATACGCAGTATTTT	CASRPGHFADTQYF
.	TRBJ2-1	few	TRBV20-1	TGCAGTGCTAGACCTTCGAAAAAAAATGAGCAGTTCTTC	CSARPSKKNEQFF
TRBD2	TRBJ2-3	.	TRBV4-2	TGTGCCAGCAGCCAAGAGGGCGGGAGTACCAACACAGATACGCAGTATTTT	CASSQEGGSTNTDTQYF
TRBD2	TRBJ2-1	.	TRBV29-1	TGCAGCGTTCCAGCGGGAGATCCCAATGAGCAGTTCTTC	CSVPAGDPNEQFF
TRBD1	TRBJ2-7	.	TRBV7-2	TGTGCCAGCAGCTTAGTATCACAGGGGGTTGACGAGCAGTACTTC	CASSLVSQGVDEQYF
.	TRBJ2-1	.	TRBV2	TGTGCCAGCAGGGGGGCCAGCAATGAGCAGTTCTTC	CASRGASNEQFF
.	TRBJ2-4	.	TRBV20-1	TGCAGTGCTAGGAGGACTGGCGGGAACCGTTTAGCCAAAAACATTCAGTACTTC	CSARRTGGNRLAKNIQYF
TRBD2	TRBJ2-5	few	TRBV29-1	TGCAGCGTTGAGCAATATGGGAGGGGAGAGACCCAGTACTTC	CSVEQYGRGETQYF
.	TRBJ2-3	few	TRBV10-3	TGTGCCATCAGTGAACGGGCAGGGCCCACAGATACGCAGTATTTT	CAISERAGPTDTQYF
.	TRBJ2-5	many	TRBV4-2	TGTGCCAGCAGCCAAGTGGTTGGTTTGAAAGAGACCCAGTACTTC	CASSQVVGLKETQYF
TRBD1	TRBJ2-5	few	TRBV27	TGTGCCAGCAGTTCAACAGGGGTCAGGGAGACCCAGTACTTC	CASSSTGVRETQYF
TRBD1	TRBJ2-1	.	TRBV15	TGTGCCACCAGCACTGAGGACATTCTTCCGGGACAGGGTAAGAATGAGCAGTTCTTC	CATSTEDILPGQGKNEQFF
.	TRBJ2-7	.	TRBV4-2	TGTGCCAGCAGCCAAACATTCGACTCGAGCTCCTACGAGCAGTACTTC	CASSQTFDSSSYEQYF
.	TRBJ2-5	.	TRBV6-1	TGTGCCAGCAGTGAGGCCCCAGGGGACGGCGAGACCCAGTACTTC	CASSEAPGDGETQYF
.	TRBJ1-5	.	TRBV6-6	TGTGCCAGCAGTTACTACGACAATCAGCCCCAGCATTTT	CASSYYDNQPQHF
TRBD1	TRBJ2-7	few	TRBV9	TGTGCCAGCAGCCTAGGACAGGATCCCTACGAGCAGTACTTC	CASSLGQDPYEQYF
.	TRBJ1-1	.	TRBV7-2	TGTGCCAGCAGCTTAGACTTTGGGGACGCTGAAGCTTTCTTT	CASSLDFGDAEAFF
TRBD1	TRBJ1-5	.	TRBV28	TGTGCCAGCAGTAACCCGACAGGGGTGAATCAGCCCCAGCATTTT	CASSNPTGVNQPQHF
.	TRBJ2-5	few	TRBV6-1	TGTGCCAGCAGTGAAGCGCCACAGTCTCAAGAGACCCAGTACTTC	CASSEAPQSQETQYF
.	TRBJ2-7	many	TRBV6-5	TGTGCCAGCAGTAAGACAGGTTACGAGCAGTACTTC	CASSKTGYEQYF
TRBD1	TRBJ1-2	few	TRBV27	TGTGCCAGCAGCTCGGACAGGCAAAAAGGCTACACCTTC	CASSSDRQKGYTF
.	TRBJ2-3	few	TRBV21-1	TGTGCCAGCAGCAACGACAGGGGTACGACAGATACGCAGTATTTT	CASSNDRGTTDTQYF
.	TRBJ1-1	.	TRBV7-9	TGTGCCAGCAGCTTACCCGGGGGGAAGGCTTTCTTT	CASSLPGGKAFF
TRBD1	TRBJ2-2	once	TRBV6-1	TGTGCCAGCAGACCCTTAACAGGGGCGGGGAACACCGGGGAGCTGTTTTTT	CASRPLTGAGNTGELFF
.	TRBJ2-4	.	TRBV20-1	TGCAGTGCCCCCTCAGGGGCTCTTAACATTCAGTACTTC	CSAPSGALNIQYF
.	TRBJ1-2	few	TRBV29-1	TGCAGCGCCACAGGAATCTATGGCTACACCTTC	CSATGIYGYTF
TRBD2	TRBJ2-3	few	TRBV2	TGTGCCAATTCACTAGCGGATACGCAGTATTTT	CANSLADTQYF
.	TRBJ1-5	few	TRBV6-6	TGTGCCAGCAGACCTGGACAAAATCAGCCCCAGCATTTT	CASRPGQNQPQHF
.	TRBJ2-3	.	TRBV7-2	TGTGCCAGCAGAGGTTCGCGGATCGGCACAGATACGCAGTATTTT	CASRGSRIGTDTQYF
TRBD1	TRBJ2-7	few	TRBV10-3	TGTGCCATCTGGACAGGGGGCTCCTACGAGCAGTACTTC	CAIWTGGSYEQYF
.	TRBJ2-7	.	TRBV20-1	TGCAGTGCTAGAGATCAGGGAGGCCCGGGTTTAACCGAGCAGTACTTC	CSARDQGGPGLTEQYF
.	TRBJ1-4	many	TRBV7-9	TGTGCCAGCAGCTTATCGTTCGGTGACAATGAAAAACTGTTTTTT	CASSLSFGDNEKLFF
TRBD2	TRBJ2-7	.	TRBV20-1	TGCAGTGCTAGGGGACTAGCGGGAGGTGGCTACGAGCAGTACTTC	CSARGLAGGGYEQYF
.	TRBJ1-4	few	TRBV5-5	TGTGCCAGCAGCTACCGGGGGGGAACCATCGATGAAAAACTGTTTTTT	CASSYRGGTIDEKLFF
TRBD1	TRBJ2-5	few	TRBV6-5	TGTGCCAGCAGTGACGACAGGGAAGAGACCCAGTACTTC	CASSDDREETQYF
.	TRBJ2-7	.	TRBV13	TGTGCCAGCAGGGAGGGTCTCGGGGTCTACGAGCAGTACTTC	CASREGLGVYEQYF
TRBD2	TRBJ2-7	once	TRBV7-8	TGTGCCAGCAGCCTCGGGACTAGCGGGGGCGAGCAGTACTTC	CASSLGTSGGEQYF